These 8 T cell receptor beta chains came from one sample sequenced in a study of CD8 T cells in Susac syndrome. Reverse transcription of roughly 0.45 to 1 ug RNA used random hexamers. TCRdb used MiXCR to reprocess the immunoSEQ multiplex PCR reads, holding one entry per CDR3 protein. Of hundreds of thousands of distinct CDR3 sequences listed, roughly 84% were seen once; the top ten hold about 0.11%. Input material: CD8+ T cells from PBMCs. The source is a human donor with multiple sclerosis.

The chain has TRBV3-1 and TRBJ2-7; TRBD2 aligns across 12 bases. Per germline, CDR1 LGHDT and CDR2 YNNKEL (reference sequence). There are 16 residues in the CDR3. The V and J ends lost 3 bases and 4 bases, in that order; junction bases with no gene match: 7. The CDR3 protein is CASSHRLAGGPYEQYF. CDR3 sequence (DNA): TGTGCCAGCAGCCATCGGCTAGCGGGAGGGCCTTACGAGCAGTACTTC.

The count of this clonotype is one. The V gene is TRBV28, the J gene TRBJ1-1; 7 bases are shared with TRBD1. From germline, CDR1 is MDHEN and CDR2 SYDVKM. V was clipped by 8 bases and J by 1 base; unmatched bases: 16. This CDR3 comprises 17 residues. CDR3: CASCRGQSVGQNTEAFF. The CDR3 region has the DNA TGTGCCAGCTGTAGGGGACAGTCGGTAGGTCAGAACACTGAAGCTTTCTTT.

DNA of the CDR3: TGTGCCAGCAGCTTAGCGGGCTATGAGGGTGAAAAACTGTTTTTT. This sequence encodes CASSLAGYEGEKLFF. The J gene is TRBJ1-4, the V gene TRBV5-4; no clear D. This CDR3 is built from 15 residues. Per germline, CDR1 SGHNT and CDR2 YYREEE (reference sequence). Trimming pared 2 bases from V and 7 bases from J, leaving 15 bases between.

The genes are TRBV28 and TRBJ2-5; the D gene is possibly TRBD1 (7 bases). The CDR3 runs 16 residues. The germline gives CDR1 MDHEN, CDR2 SYDVKM. V was cut by 2 bases and J by 5 bases, with 18 bases left in between. The chain's CDR3 is CASSLAIAAGGETQYF. CDR3 nucleotide sequence: TGTGCCAGCAGTTTAGCAATAGCCGCAGGGGGGGAGACCCAGTACTTC.

The CDR3 region is CASSAGTSGSRRETQYF. The CDR3 DNA reads as TGTGCCAGCAGCGCCGGGACTAGCGGGAGTCGTAGGGAGACCCAGTACTTC. The chain uses TRBV9 and TRBJ2-5; 14 nucleotides agree with TRBD2. The germline V gene has CDR1 SGDLS and CDR2 YYNGEE. The CDR3 runs to 17 residues. The V and J ends lost 3 bases and 5 bases, in that order; junction bases with no gene match: 9.

J is TRBJ2-1 and V is TRBV7-9; D is unclear. V shed 3 bases and J shed 4 bases, with 7 bases lying between them. The CDR3 sequence is 13 residues long. Germline lookup yields CDR1 SEHNR and CDR2 FQNEAQ (reference sequence). The CDR3 spells CASSFHDYNEQFF. The CDR3 DNA sequence: TGTGCCAGCAGCTTCCACGATTACAATGAGCAGTTCTTC.

This clonotype came up once. V usage is TRBV7-9 and J usage is TRBJ2-7, with 10 positions matching TRBD2. CDR3 length equals 15 residues. CDR1 and CDR2 (germline): SEHNR, FQNEAQ (reference sequence). The ends lost 4 bases at V and 1 base at J; junction bases unmatched: 4. The DNA for the CDR3 is TGTGCCAGCAGCTCAAGCGGGAGGGGGTCCTACGAGCAGTACTTC. This sequence encodes CASSSSGRGSYEQYF.

J is TRBJ1-2 and V is TRBV9; D is unresolved. With 3 bases removed from V and 9 bases from J, the gap between germline ends came to 21 bases. The CDR3 has 15 amino acids. Germline loops: CDR1 SGDLS, CDR2 YYNGEE. The CDR3 spells CASSEPKAGIMRYTF. The CDR3 region has the DNA TGTGCCAGCAGCGAGCCTAAAGCGGGGATAATGCGCTACACCTTC.